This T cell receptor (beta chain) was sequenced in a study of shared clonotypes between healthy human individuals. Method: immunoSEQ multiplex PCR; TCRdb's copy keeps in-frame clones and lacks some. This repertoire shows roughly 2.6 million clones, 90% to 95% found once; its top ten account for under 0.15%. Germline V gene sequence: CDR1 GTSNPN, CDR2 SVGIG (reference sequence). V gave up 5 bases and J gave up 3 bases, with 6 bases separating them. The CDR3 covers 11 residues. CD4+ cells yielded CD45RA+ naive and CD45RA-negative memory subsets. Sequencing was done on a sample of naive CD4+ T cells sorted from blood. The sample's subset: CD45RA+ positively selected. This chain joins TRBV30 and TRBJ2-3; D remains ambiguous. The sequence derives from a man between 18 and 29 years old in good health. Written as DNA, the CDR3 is TGTGCCTGGGCTGCGACAGATACGCAGTATTTT. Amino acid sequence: CAWAATDTQYF.